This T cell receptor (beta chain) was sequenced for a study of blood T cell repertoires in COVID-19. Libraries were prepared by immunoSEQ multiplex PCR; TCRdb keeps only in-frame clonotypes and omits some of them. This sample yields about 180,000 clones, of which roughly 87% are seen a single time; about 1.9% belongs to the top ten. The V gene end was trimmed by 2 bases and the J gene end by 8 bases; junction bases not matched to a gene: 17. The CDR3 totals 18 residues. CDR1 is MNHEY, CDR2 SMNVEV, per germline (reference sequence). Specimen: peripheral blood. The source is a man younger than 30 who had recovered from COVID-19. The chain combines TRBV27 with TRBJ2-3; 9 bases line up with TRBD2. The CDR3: CASSLGLGLAGSFATQYF. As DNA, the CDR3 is TGTGCCAGCAGTTTAGGTTTGGGCCTAGCGGGGTCGTTTGCTACGCAGTATTTT.